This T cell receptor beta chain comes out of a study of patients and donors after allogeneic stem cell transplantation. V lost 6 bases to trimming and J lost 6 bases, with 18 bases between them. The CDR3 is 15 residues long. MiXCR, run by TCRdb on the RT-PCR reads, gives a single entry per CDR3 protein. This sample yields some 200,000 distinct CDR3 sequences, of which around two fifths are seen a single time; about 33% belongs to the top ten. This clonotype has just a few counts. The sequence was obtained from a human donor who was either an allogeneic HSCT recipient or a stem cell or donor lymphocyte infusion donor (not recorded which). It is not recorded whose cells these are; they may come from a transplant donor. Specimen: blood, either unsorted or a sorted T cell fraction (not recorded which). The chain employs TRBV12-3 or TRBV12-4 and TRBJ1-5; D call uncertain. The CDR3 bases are TGTGCCAGCAGCCCGCGATGGGCGGCAGGTCAGCCCCAGCATTTT. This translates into CASSPRWAAGQPQHF.